This T cell receptor (beta chain) was observed in a study of Ad26.COV2.S vaccination and SARS-CoV-2 variants. Study in general: Ad26.COV2.S, an intramuscular injection, was given once or twice 56 days apart. Regarding the study as a whole: Assessments of TCR breadth and depth may have underestimated the total T cell responses. The breadth of spike-specific CD8+ and CD4+ T cell responses after vaccination was reportedly substantial.

This CDR3 comprises 13 residues. V lost 5 bases and J 6 bases, leaving 11 bases between the germline ends. CDR1 is SEHNR and CDR2 is FQNEAQ in the germline V gene (reference sequence). Profiling relied on immunoSEQ multiplex PCR, and the TCRdb table lists in-frame clones only, not all of them. The repertoire has 400,000 to 500,000 clones, nearly 90% of them found once; the top ten carry over 2%. Indicated treatment: around 19 received Ad26.COV2.S at low or high dose, single or two shots; roughly 5 received placebo; per-sample allocation not given. Material that was analyzed had been drawn on day 63 after the first vaccine or placebo injection. Immunization relied on an Ad26 vector, which expressed Wuhan-strain SARS-CoV-2 spike. This clone has only one observation. As yet, its antigen is unknown.

The chain uses TRBV7-9 and TRBJ2-1; D is possibly TRBD2 (6 bases). The TCR sequence derives from a person between 18 and 59 years old who received the Ad26.COV2.S COVID-19 vaccine or a placebo. The specimen comprised peripheral blood, sampled in a trial of Ad26.COV2.S vaccine versus placebo. The CDR3 nucleotides read TGTGCCAGCAGCGTCCGGGAGTTCAATGAGCAGTTCTTC. Residues: CASSVREFNEQFF.